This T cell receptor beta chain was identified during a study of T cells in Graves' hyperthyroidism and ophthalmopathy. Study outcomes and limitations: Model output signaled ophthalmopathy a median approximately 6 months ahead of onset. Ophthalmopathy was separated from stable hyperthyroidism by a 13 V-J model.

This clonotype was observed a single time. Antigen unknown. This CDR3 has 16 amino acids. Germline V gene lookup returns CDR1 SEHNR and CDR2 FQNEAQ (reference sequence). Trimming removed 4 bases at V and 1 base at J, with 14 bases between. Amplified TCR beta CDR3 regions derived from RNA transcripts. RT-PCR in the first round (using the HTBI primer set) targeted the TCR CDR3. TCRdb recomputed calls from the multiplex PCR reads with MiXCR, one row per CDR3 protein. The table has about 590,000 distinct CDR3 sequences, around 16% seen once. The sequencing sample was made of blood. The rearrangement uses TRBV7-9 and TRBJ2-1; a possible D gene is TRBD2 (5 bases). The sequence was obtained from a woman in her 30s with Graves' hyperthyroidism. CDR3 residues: CASSSPSKRSYNEQFF. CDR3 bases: TGTGCCAGCAGCTCGCCGTCCAAGCGGTCCTACAATGAGCAGTTCTTC.